These 28 T cell receptor beta chains were all obtained from the same sample, sequenced in a study of identifying expanded T cells in peripheral blood. Produced via immunoSEQ multiplex PCR; TCRdb's table is partial and in-frame only. In the table there are approximately 83,000 clones, 70% to 90% of which are singletons. The sequenced sample was blood. The source is a person aged 18-70 years in good health.

The gene calls are TRBV13 and TRBJ1-2; the D gene is possibly TRBD1 (5 bases). The V gene lost 5 bases and the J gene lost 6 bases, with 10 bases spanning the gap. Germline V lookup: CDR1 PRHDT, CDR2 FYEKMQ (reference sequence). The CDR3 extends over 12 amino acids. CDR3 residues: CASSVGGNGYTF. CDR3 coding DNA: TGTGCCAGCAGCGTTGGGGGAAATGGCTACACCTTC. Filled out from reference TRBV13 and TRBJ1-2, the complete variable domain reads AAGVIQSPRHLIKEKRETATLKCYPIPRHDTVYWYQQGPGQDPQFLISFYEKMQSDKGSIPDRFSAQQFSDYHSELNMSSLELGDSALYFCASSVGGNGYTFGSGTRLTVV.

This clone was detected once. V usage is TRBV10-2 and J usage is TRBJ2-7, with D possibly matching TRBD1 (6 bases). Between the trimmed V and J ends, which lost 2 bases and 1 base, there was a span of 9 bases. CDR1 WSHSY and CDR2 SAAADI come from the germline V gene. The length of the CDR3 is 14 residues. This chain's CDR3 is CASSEQRGSYEQYF. CDR3 nucleotides: TGCGCCAGCAGTGAGCAGAGGGGGTCCTACGAGCAGTACTTC.

The chain is built from TRBV9 and TRBJ2-1; 7 bases are shared with TRBD2. Trimming removed 3 bases from V and 4 bases from J; junction bases left unmatched: 4. CDR3 size: 14 residues. The germline CDR1 and CDR2 sequences are SGDLS and YYNGEE. CDR3 sequence reads: CASSDGTIYNEQFF. In DNA, the CDR3 is TGTGCCAGCAGCGACGGGACTATTTACAATGAGCAGTTCTTC.

The rearrangement links TRBV6-1 to TRBJ2-1; D is undetermined. This CDR3 has 13 residues. Germline assignment: CDR1 MNHNS and CDR2 SASEGT. The ends were cut back, 1 base at V and 9 bases at J, with 10 bases in the middle. This CDR3 is CASSEVLTGEQFF. CDR3 bases: TGTGCCAGCAGTGAAGTATTGACGGGTGAGCAGTTCTTC.

V and J are TRBV7-9 and TRBJ1-1; TRBD1 aligns across 8 bases. CDR3 length: 15 residues. J was trimmed by 6 bases and V by 2 bases; bases with no gene match: 8. Germline CDR1 reads SEHNR; CDR2 reads FQNEAQ (reference sequence). CDR3 in DNA: TGTGCCAGCAGCTTAATGGGACAGGAGGGATCTGAAGCTTTCTTT. It codes for CASSLMGQEGSEAFF.

The CDR3 DNA sequence: TGTGCCAGCAGTCCCCCGGGGCGCGCTAACTATGGCTACACCTTC. Its translation: CASSPPGRANYGYTF. The chain links TRBV6-6 to TRBJ1-2; perhaps TRBD1 as D (5 bases). V was clipped by 5 bases and J by 0 bases, with 13 bases between them. CDR1 is MNHNY, CDR2 SVGAGI, per germline (reference sequence). The CDR3 consists of 15 residues.

J is TRBJ1-2 and V is TRBV18; D not certain. This CDR3 region has 15 residues. Trimming shortened V by 2 bases and J by 4 bases, and 14 bases separated the two germline ends. Germline-derived CDR1 and CDR2 are KGHSH and LQKENI. CDR3 loop: CASSPASGESYGYTF. For the CDR3, the DNA is TGTGCCAGCTCACCAGCGTCTGGGGAAAGCTATGGCTACACCTTC.

The sample holds one count of this clone. This chain uses TRBV7-2 with TRBJ2-3; possibly TRBD1 for D (6 bases). V lost 3 bases to trimming and J lost 3 bases, with 19 bases between them. This CDR3 is 17 amino acids long. Germline V gene data show CDR1 as SGHTA and CDR2 as FQGNSA. CDR3 in amino acids: CASSFFLGGRGTDTQYF. The CDR3 DNA reads as TGTGCCAGCAGCTTCTTCCTAGGGGGAAGGGGGACAGATACGCAGTATTTT. The full variable domain, completed using reference TRBV7-2 and TRBJ2-3, is GAGVSQSPSNKVTEKGKDVELRCDPISGHTALYWYRQSLGQGLEFLIYFQGNSAPDKSGLPSDRFSAERTGGSVSTLTIQRTQQEDSAVYLCASSFFLGGRGTDTQYFGPGTRLTVL.

This chain connects TRBV5-1 to TRBJ2-5; D is perhaps TRBD1 (6 bases). In germline, CDR1 is SGHRS, CDR2 YFSETQ. Trimming pared 2 bases from V and 4 bases from J, leaving 18 bases between. CDR3 length: 16 residues. CDR3 residues: CASSLGGTQEGETQYF. The CDR3 coding sequence is TGCGCCAGCAGCTTAGGGGGAACCCAAGAAGGAGAGACCCAGTACTTC.

This clone ranks as medium-sized. J is TRBJ2-7 and V is TRBV6-1, with a weak D call TRBD2 (5 bases). With 1 base removed from V and 0 bases from J, the gap between germline ends came to 7 bases. The CDR3 covers 14 residues. The V gene's germline CDR1 is MNHNS and CDR2 SASEGT. CDR3 coding DNA: TGTGCCAGCAGTGAAGGGGAGAGCTCCTACGAGCAGTACTTC. It specifies CASSEGESSYEQYF.

The chain combines TRBV5-1 with TRBJ2-5; 7 bases agree with TRBD1. V gave up 1 base and J gave up 3 bases; unmatched junction bases: 0. The CDR3 runs 13 residues. Germline CDR1 and CDR2: SGHRS and YFSETQ. CDR3 DNA sequence: TGCGCCAGCAGCTTGACAGGGGAAGAGACCCAGTACTTC. Translation: CASSLTGEETQYF.

The chain joins TRBV19 to TRBJ2-5; the D gene is possibly TRBD1 (6 bases). The V and J ends lost 2 bases and 5 bases respectively, with 27 bases between them. The CDR3 consists of 19 residues. Germline V CDR1 and CDR2: LNHDA, SQIVND (reference sequence). In DNA, the CDR3 is TGTGCCAGTAGTATATCTATATCGGACAGCCGCCCGACCAGGGAGACCCAGTACTTC. This sequence encodes CASSISISDSRPTRETQYF.

The chain links TRBV30 to TRBJ1-1; the D gene is possibly TRBD1 (5 bases). The V and J ends lost 1 base and 3 bases respectively, with 9 bases between them. Germline V gives CDR1 GTSNPN, CDR2 SVGIG (reference sequence). The length of the CDR3 is 13 residues. CDR3 sequence: CAWSEGSHTEAFF. The DNA of the CDR3 is TGTGCCTGGAGTGAGGGGTCCCACACTGAAGCTTTCTTT.

V is TRBV29-1 and J is TRBJ1-2; D not resolved. The CDR3 has 12 residues. The germline CDR1 and CDR2 sequences are SQVTM and ANQGSEA. The V end lost 7 bases, the J end lost 6 bases, and 15 bases lay between the germline ends. CDR3 amino acids: CSARPQTDGYTF. Written as DNA, the CDR3 is TGCAGCGCCAGGCCCCAGACGGATGGCTACACCTTC.

The chain recombines TRBV6-1 with TRBJ1-2; D is ambiguous. Trimming cost V 1 base and J 7 bases, with 10 bases left between them. CDR3 length equals 13 residues. Germline V lookup: CDR1 MNHNS, CDR2 SASEGT. The CDR3 DNA sequence: TGTGCCAGCAGTGAAGAAAGTTTCGGTGGCTACACCTTC. Its translation is CASSEESFGGYTF.

This chain links TRBV18 with TRBJ1-3; the match to TRBD1 covers 9 bases. The CDR3 is made up of 17 amino acids. Trimming cost V 3 bases and J 4 bases; bases outside gene matches: 10. The germline V gene encodes CDR1 KGHSH and CDR2 LQKENI. Here the CDR3 DNA reads TGTGCCAGCTCACCGGTCCTACAGGGGGCTTCGGGAAACACCATATATTTT. Its translation is CASSPVLQGASGNTIYF.

The chain is built from TRBV6-5 and TRBJ1-2, with a weak D call TRBD1 (5 bases). Trimming shortened V by 9 bases and J by 8 bases, and 22 bases separated the two germline ends. Germline V gene lookup returns CDR1 MNHEY and CDR2 SVGAGI. The CDR3 covers 14 residues. CDR3 sequence: CARNTWGERRGYTF. Written as DNA, the CDR3 is TGTGCCAGGAACACGTGGGGGGAAAGGAGAGGCTACACCTTC.

The V gene is TRBV5-5, the J gene TRBJ2-6, with 9 bases aligning to TRBD1. The ends lost 0 bases at V and 1 base at J; junction bases unmatched: 5. The CDR3 spans 18 residues. CDR1 is SGHKS, CDR2 YYEKEE, per germline (reference sequence). CDR3 in DNA: TGTGCCAGCAGCTTGGTTTACAGGGGGCTATCTGGGGCCAACGTCCTGACTTTC. It encodes CASSLVYRGLSGANVLTF.

This rearrangement joins TRBV10-3 to TRBJ1-1; 9 positions match TRBD1. The V gene end was trimmed by 7 bases and the J gene end by 3 bases; junction bases not matched to a gene: 3. In germline, CDR1 is ENHRY, CDR2 SYGVKD. The CDR3 contains 13 residues. Here the CDR3 DNA reads TGTGCCATCATGAGGACAGGGGACACTGAAGCTTTCTTT. As protein: CAIMRTGDTEAFF.

V is TRBV18 and J is TRBJ2-7, with D perhaps TRBD2 (6 bases). Germline CDR1 reads KGHSH; CDR2 reads LQKENI. The CDR3 is 15 residues long. V lost 2 bases to trimming and J lost 7 bases, with 18 bases between them. The CDR3 loop reads CASSPGLGGTWEQYF. DNA for the CDR3: TGTGCCAGCTCACCAGGCCTAGGAGGGACGTGGGAGCAGTACTTC.

This clone appeared once. The rearrangement links TRBV7-9 to TRBJ1-4; D is ambiguous. Germline V CDR1 and CDR2: SEHNR, FQNEAQ (reference sequence). Trimming took off 1 base at V and 5 bases at J, with 11 bases between the two ends. CDR3 size: 15 residues. Here the CDR3 DNA reads TGTGCCAGCAGCTTAGAAGCTCTATGGAATGAAAAACTGTTTTTT. The encoded protein is CASSLEALWNEKLFF.

CDR3 in amino acids: CASSAGWGAEAFF. CDR3 nucleotides: TGTGCCAGCAGTGCAGGGTGGGGAGCTGAAGCTTTCTTT. The rearrangement uses TRBV2 and TRBJ1-1, with D perhaps TRBD1 (5 bases). Germline values: CDR1 SNHLY, CDR2 FYNNEI. The CDR3 consists of 13 residues. V lost 4 bases and J 6 bases, leaving 12 bases between the germline ends.

This chain connects TRBV9 to TRBJ1-6; D is perhaps TRBD1 (6 bases). V was shortened by 0 bases and J by 7 bases, with 8 bases between the two germline ends. The CDR3 consists of 14 residues. Germline V gene lookup returns CDR1 SGDLS and CDR2 YYNGEE. DNA for the CDR3: TGTGCCAGCAGCGTAGACAGGGCCAATTCACCCCTCCACTTT. It yields the protein CASSVDRANSPLHF.

The chain has TRBV29-1 and TRBJ2-3; D may be TRBD1 (5 bases). The CDR3 runs 13 residues. The germline V and J ends were trimmed by 1 base and 3 bases, with 8 bases remaining between them. The germline V gene has CDR1 SQVTM and CDR2 ANQGSEA. CDR3 sequence (DNA): TGCAGCGTTGAAGGCAGGGCGACAGATACGCAGTATTTT. This translates into CSVEGRATDTQYF.

The chain carries TRBV19 and TRBJ2-1; perhaps TRBD2 as D (6 bases). The ends were cut back, 4 bases at V and 1 base at J, with 17 bases in the middle. The CDR3 length is 17 residues. Germline values: CDR1 LNHDA, CDR2 SQIVND (reference sequence). The chain's CDR3 is CASSRWYGGSSYNEQFF. In DNA, the CDR3 is TGTGCCAGTAGTAGGTGGTACGGGGGTTCATCCTACAATGAGCAGTTCTTC.

The rearrangement links TRBV25-1 to TRBJ2-5; tentative D call: TRBD1 (6 bases). This CDR3 is built from 16 residues. Germline V gene lookup returns CDR1 MGHDK and CDR2 SYGVNS. V lost 10 bases and J lost 5, with 26 bases in between. CDR3 coding DNA: TGTGCCACCAGGGGTTCAGGGTACTCCCCTGGGGAGACCCAGTACTTC. It is translated as CATRGSGYSPGETQYF.

The CDR3 sequence: CASSELLGARGEKLFF. CDR3 bases: TGTGCCAGCAGTGAATTACTAGGGGCTAGGGGTGAAAAACTGTTTTTT. The chain joins TRBV6-1 to TRBJ1-4; D perhaps matches TRBD1 (5 bases). CDR3 length: 16 residues. CDR1 is MNHNS and CDR2 is SASEGT in the germline V gene. Trimming removed 2 bases from V and 7 bases from J, with 17 bases in between.

V usage is TRBV5-8 and J usage is TRBJ1-6; D gene uncertain. V was cut by 1 base and J by 9 bases, with 17 bases left in between. The CDR3 has 16 residues. The germline CDR1 and CDR2 sequences are SGHTS and YDEGEE. This CDR3 is CASSLIGPIRASPLHF. CDR3 DNA sequence: TGTGCCAGCAGCTTGATAGGACCCATAAGGGCTTCACCCCTCCACTTT. Supplemented by reference TRBV5-8 and TRBJ1-6, the full variable domain reads EAGVTQSPTHLIKTRGQQATLRCSPISGHTSVYWYQQALGLGLQFLLWYDEGEERNRGNFPPRFSGRQFPNYSSELNVNALELEDSALYLCASSLIGPIRASPLHFGNGTRLTVT.